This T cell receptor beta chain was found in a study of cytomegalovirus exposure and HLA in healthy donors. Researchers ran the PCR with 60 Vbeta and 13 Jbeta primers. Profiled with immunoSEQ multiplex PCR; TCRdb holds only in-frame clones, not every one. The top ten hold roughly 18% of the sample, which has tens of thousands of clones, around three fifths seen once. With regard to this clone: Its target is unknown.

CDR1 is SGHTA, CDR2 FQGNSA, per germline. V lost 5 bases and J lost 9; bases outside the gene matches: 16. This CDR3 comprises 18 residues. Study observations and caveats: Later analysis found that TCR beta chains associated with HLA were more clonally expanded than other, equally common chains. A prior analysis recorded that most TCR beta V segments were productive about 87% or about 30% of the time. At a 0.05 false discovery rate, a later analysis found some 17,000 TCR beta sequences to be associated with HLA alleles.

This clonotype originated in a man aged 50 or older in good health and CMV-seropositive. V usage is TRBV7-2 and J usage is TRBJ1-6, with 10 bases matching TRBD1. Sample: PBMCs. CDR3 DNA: TGTGCCAGCAGCCCGATGCCGGGACAGGGGCCGTACGGTTCACCCCTCCACTTT. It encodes CASSPMPGQGPYGSPLHF.